This is a list of T cell receptor beta chains from one sample in a study of early T cells in non-severe SARS-CoV-2 infection. MiXCR, applied by TCRdb to the 5' RACE reads, yields one record per CDR3 protein. Here the sample spans about 48,000 distinct CDR3 sequences, about 6.2% being singletons. The sequenced sample was whole blood, obtained at baseline. The receptor set was obtained from an adult who was a healthcare worker with PCR-confirmed SARS-CoV-2 infection or an uninfected control (not recorded which). Both conserved end residues are part of each CDR3. A D gene is named only where the DNA matches it firmly. Only some rows state a clone size, as once, few, many or a class for expanded clones.

V gene	clone size	J gene	D gene	CDR3 DNA	CDR3 protein
TRBV7-9	many	TRBJ2-7	-	TGTGCCAGAATAGGGTACGAGCAGTACTTC	CARIGYEQYF
TRBV12-3/TRBV12-4	many	TRBJ2-5	TRBD1	TGTGCCAGCAGCTCCGGGACAGGGGAGGAGACCCAGTACTTC	CASSSGTGEETQYF
TRBV7-9	few	TRBJ1-3	-	TGTGCCAGCAGCCCGACTGGAAACACCATATATTTT	CASSPTGNTIYF
TRBV9	many	TRBJ2-3	TRBD2	TGTGCCAGCAGCGTAGGGGCGGGAGTGGGCACAGATACGCAGTATTTT	CASSVGAGVGTDTQYF
TRBV7-9	many	TRBJ2-5	-	TGTGCCAGCAGCTTAGCGTCGGCGCCCCAAGAGACCCAGTACTTC	CASSLASAPQETQYF
TRBV15	-	TRBJ2-5	TRBD2	TGTGCCACCAGCAGAGATGTGGGAGGGCCTGGCAAGACCCAGTACTTC	CATSRDVGGPGKTQYF
TRBV20-1	many	TRBJ1-1	TRBD1	TGCAGTGCGCCGACAGGGTGGAACACTGAAGCTTTCTTT	CSAPTGWNTEAFF
TRBV14	-	TRBJ2-2	TRBD2	TGTGCCAGCAGCCAAGGAAGACTAGCGGTTCGTGGCACCGGGGAGCTGTTTTTT	CASSQGRLAVRGTGELFF
TRBV24-1	many	TRBJ2-1	TRBD2	TGTGCCACCAGTGATACCGGGACTAGCGGGAGCAATGAGCAGTTCTTC	CATSDTGTSGSNEQFF
TRBV7-3	-	TRBJ2-2	TRBD2	TGTGCCACCCAAGGGTCGAGCGGGAGGAACACCGGGGAGCTGTTTTTT	CATQGSSGRNTGELFF
TRBV7-8	-	TRBJ2-1	-	TGTGCCAGCAGCTTACGACGACATACCGACAATGAGCAGTTCTTC	CASSLRRHTDNEQFF
TRBV29-1	-	TRBJ2-3	-	TGCAGCGTGAGGGGGGAAACAGATACGCAGTATTTT	CSVRGETDTQYF
TRBV5-1	many	TRBJ1-3	TRBD1	TGCGCCAGCAGCTGGACGACAGGGGAAACTGAAAACACCATATATTTT	CASSWTTGETENTIYF
TRBV12-3/TRBV12-4	-	TRBJ2-1	TRBD1	TGTGCCAGCGGTGGAACAGGGGGATACAATGAGCAGTTCTTC	CASGGTGGYNEQFF
TRBV27	few	TRBJ2-3	-	TGTGCCAGCAGTTTAACCAGTGGAGGGGGAGATACGCAGTATTTT	CASSLTSGGGDTQYF
TRBV28	few	TRBJ1-1	-	TGTGCCAGCCTTTACAGGGTTATCACTGAAGCTTTCTTT	CASLYRVITEAFF
TRBV7-2	few	TRBJ2-5	-	TGTGCCAGCAGTCAAGGCGTAGAGACCCAGTACTTC	CASSQGVETQYF
TRBV12-3/TRBV12-4	few	TRBJ2-7	TRBD1	TGTGCCAGCAGTTTAAGGCAGGGGGCGAGCGAGCAGTACTTC	CASSLRQGASEQYF
TRBV29-1	few	TRBJ2-3	TRBD2	TGCAGCGGGGGGACTAGCGGGATCGCAGATACGCAGTATTTT	CSGGTSGIADTQYF
TRBV7-9	-	TRBJ2-1	TRBD2	TGTGCCAGCAGCCTACTAGCGGACCCCTACAATGAGCAGTTCTTC	CASSLLADPYNEQFF
TRBV7-8	many	TRBJ2-5	TRBD2	TGTGCCAGCACCCTACTAGCGGGAGGGGTTGAGACCCAGTACTTC	CASTLLAGGVETQYF